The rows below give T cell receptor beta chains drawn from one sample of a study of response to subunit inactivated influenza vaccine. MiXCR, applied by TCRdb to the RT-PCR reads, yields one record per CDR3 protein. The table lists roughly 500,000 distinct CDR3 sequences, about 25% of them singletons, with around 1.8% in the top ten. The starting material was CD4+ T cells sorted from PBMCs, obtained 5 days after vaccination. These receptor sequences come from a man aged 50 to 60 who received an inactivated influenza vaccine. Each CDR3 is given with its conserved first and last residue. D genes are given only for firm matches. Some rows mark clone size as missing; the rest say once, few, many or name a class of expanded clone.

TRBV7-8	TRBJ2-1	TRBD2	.	TGTGCCAGTTCAGGGGCGGGGGGACCCTACAATGAGCAGTTCTTC	CASSGAGGPYNEQFF
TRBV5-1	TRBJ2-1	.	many	TGCGCCAGCAGTTCGGGCGGTGGGTACAATGAGCAGTTCTTC	CASSSGGGYNEQFF
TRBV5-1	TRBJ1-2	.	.	TGCGCCAGCAGCGGGGGGTGGGCCAGTGAACTTAACTATGGCTACACCTTC	CASSGGWASELNYGYTF
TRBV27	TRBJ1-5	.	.	TGTGCCAGCACCCAGGATGGATATAGCAATCAGCCCCAGCATTTT	CASTQDGYSNQPQHF
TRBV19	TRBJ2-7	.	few	TGTGCCAGTAGCACAGGGGAGGTAGACGAGCAGTACTTC	CASSTGEVDEQYF
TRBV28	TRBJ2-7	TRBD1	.	TGTGCCAGCAGTAGTAAGGGGACAGGGCTCGACGAGCAGTACTTC	CASSSKGTGLDEQYF
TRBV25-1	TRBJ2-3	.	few	TGTGCCAGCAGTGAATCTGGCGTCCAACCGCAGTATTTT	CASSESGVQPQYF
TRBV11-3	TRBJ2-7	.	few	TGTGCCAGCAGCGTCGACAGTCGGGGCTACGAGCAGTACTTC	CASSVDSRGYEQYF
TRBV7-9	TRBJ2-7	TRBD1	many	TGTGCCAGCAGCCCCGGACAGGGAACGTCCTACGAGCAGTACTTC	CASSPGQGTSYEQYF
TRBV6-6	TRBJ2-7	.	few	TGTGCCAGCAGAATTTTTCGGTACGAGCAGTACTTC	CASRIFRYEQYF
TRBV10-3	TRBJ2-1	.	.	TGTGCCATCAGTGAGGGAGGGGCAAATGAGCAGTTCTTC	CAISEGGANEQFF
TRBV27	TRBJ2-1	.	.	TGTGCCAGCAGTTCCGGGAGAGGCTCCTACAATGAGCAGTTCTTC	CASSSGRGSYNEQFF
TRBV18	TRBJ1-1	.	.	TGTGCCAGCTCACCACCGACCCACACTGAAGCTTTCTTT	CASSPPTHTEAFF
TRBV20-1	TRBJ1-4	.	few	TGCAGTGCTAGAGATTTGCGGCAGCTTAATGAAAAACTGTTTTTT	CSARDLRQLNEKLFF
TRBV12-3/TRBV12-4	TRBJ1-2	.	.	TGTGCCAGCAGTTTAGGTGTGACTAACTATGGCTACACCTTC	CASSLGVTNYGYTF
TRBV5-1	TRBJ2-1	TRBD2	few	TGCCCCAGCAGCTTGGAGGGTAGCGGGGGAGGCAATGAGCAGTTCTTC	CPSSLEGSGGGNEQFF
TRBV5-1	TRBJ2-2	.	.	TGCGCCAGCAGCTTAGGCCGGATCGACGGGGAGCTGTTTTTT	CASSLGRIDGELFF
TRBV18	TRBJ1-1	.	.	TGTGCCAGCTCACCGAAGGAGAACACTGAAGCGTTCTTT	CASSPKENTEAFF
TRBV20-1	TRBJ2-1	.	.	TGCAGCCGCCGGGGGGCAGCGTACGATGAGCAGTTCTTC	CSRRGAAYDEQFF
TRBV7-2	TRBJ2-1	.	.	TGTGCCAGCAGCTACAGGTCTGAGCAGTTCTTC	CASSYRSEQFF
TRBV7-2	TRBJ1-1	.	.	TGTGCCAGCAGCTTGTTTGGCTTTGGGGGCACTGAAGCTTTCTTT	CASSLFGFGGTEAFF
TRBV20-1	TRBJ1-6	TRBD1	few	TGCAGTGCTAGACAGGGGGATAATTCACCCCTCCACTTT	CSARQGDNSPLHF
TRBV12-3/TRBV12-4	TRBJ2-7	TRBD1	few	TGTGCCAGCAAGCCGGGACAGGGGTTTGGCGAGCAGTACTTC	CASKPGQGFGEQYF
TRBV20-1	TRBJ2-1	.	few	TGCAGTGCTAGATTGGCCTCTGGGAGAGAGCAGTTCTTC	CSARLASGREQFF
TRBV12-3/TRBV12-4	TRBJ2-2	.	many	TGTGCCAGCAGTTATCGCGGGAACGGGGAGCTGTTTTTT	CASSYRGNGELFF
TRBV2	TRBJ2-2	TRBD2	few	TGTGCCAGCAGTGATGGCCGACTAGCGGGAGTTGCCGGGGAGCTGTTTTTT	CASSDGRLAGVAGELFF
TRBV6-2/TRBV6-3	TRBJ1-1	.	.	TGTGCCAGTTCGCCAGGACAGCGCGGAGCTTTCTTT	CASSPGQRGAFF
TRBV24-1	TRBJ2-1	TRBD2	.	TGTGCCACCAGTGACCCTACACTAGCGGGAGGGCCCCCTGAGCAGTTCTTC	CATSDPTLAGGPPEQFF
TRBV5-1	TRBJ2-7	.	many	TGCGCCAGCAGCTTTAAATTCGGCTACGAGCAGTACTTC	CASSFKFGYEQYF
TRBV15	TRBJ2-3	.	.	TGTGCCACCAGCAGAGTGGGGGCAGATACGCAGTATTTT	CATSRVGADTQYF
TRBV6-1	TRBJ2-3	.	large	TGTGCCAGCATGGACCGGGGACTCACAGATACGCAGTATTTT	CASMDRGLTDTQYF
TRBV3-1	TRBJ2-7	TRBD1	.	TGTGCCAGCAGCCAAGGTTGGGATGGACAGGACGAGCAGTACTTC	CASSQGWDGQDEQYF
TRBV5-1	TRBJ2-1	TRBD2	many	TGCGCCAGCAGGGCTAGCGGGGGTAGCTCCTACAATGAGCAGTTCTTC	CASRASGGSSYNEQFF
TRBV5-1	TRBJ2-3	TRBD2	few	TGCGCCACCCAGCTAGCGGGAGTCTCAACAGATACGCAGTATTTT	CATQLAGVSTDTQYF
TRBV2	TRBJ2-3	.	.	TGTGCCAGCAAAATCACTTGGGCAGATACGCAGTATTTT	CASKITWADTQYF
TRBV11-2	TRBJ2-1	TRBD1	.	TGTGCCAGCAGCTTACGTGACAGGGTGGGCGACAATGAGCAGTTCTTC	CASSLRDRVGDNEQFF
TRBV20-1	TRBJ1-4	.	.	TGCAGTGCTAGAGCCTGGGGGAGGGAAAAACTGTTTTTT	CSARAWGREKLFF
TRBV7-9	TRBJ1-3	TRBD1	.	TGTGCCAGCAGCTCCGGACAGGGGTTCAGAAACACCATATATTTT	CASSSGQGFRNTIYF
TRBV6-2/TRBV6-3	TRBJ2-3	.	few	TGTGCCAGCAGAGGGGACGGCACAGATACGCAGTATTTT	CASRGDGTDTQYF
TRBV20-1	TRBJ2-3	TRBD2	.	TGCAGTGTCCTCGGACTAGCCTCACCTGGGGATACGCAGTATTTT	CSVLGLASPGDTQYF
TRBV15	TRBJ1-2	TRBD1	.	TGTGCCACCAGCAGAGATGGACAGGTCTATGGCTACACCTTC	CATSRDGQVYGYTF
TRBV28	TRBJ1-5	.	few	TGTGCCAGCAACGGGGATAGCAATCAGCCCCAGCATTTT	CASNGDSNQPQHF
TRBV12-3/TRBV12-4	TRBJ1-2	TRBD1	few	TGTGCCAGCAGTGGACAGGGGGGTTTGGGCGGCTACACCTTC	CASSGQGGLGGYTF
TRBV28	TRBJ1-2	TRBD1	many	TGTGCCAGCAGGACAACAGGGGGTGGCTACACCTTC	CASRTTGGGYTF
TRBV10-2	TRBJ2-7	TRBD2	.	TGCGCCAGCACTGATGGACTAGCGTACTACGAGCAGTACTTC	CASTDGLAYYEQYF
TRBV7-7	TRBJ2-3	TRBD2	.	TGTGCTAGCAGCCCATCCTCGGGGGGGGGCACAGATACGCAGTATTTT	CASSPSSGGGTDTQYF
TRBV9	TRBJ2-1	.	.	TGTGCCAGCAGCGAGACAGCCAAGAATGAGCAGTTCTTC	CASSETAKNEQFF
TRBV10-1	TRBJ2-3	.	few	TGCGCCAGCAGTGAGGGCATGCCTACGCAGTATTTT	CASSEGMPTQYF
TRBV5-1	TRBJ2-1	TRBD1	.	TGCGCCAGCAGCTTGGGGGACAGGGGCTACAATGAGCAGTTCTTC	CASSLGDRGYNEQFF
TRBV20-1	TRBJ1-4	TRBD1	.	TGCAGTGCTAGGGGACAGCCGAATGAAAAACTGTTTTTT	CSARGQPNEKLFF
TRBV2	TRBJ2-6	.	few	TGTGCCAGCTTACGATCGGGGACAGGGGCCAACGTCCTGACTTTC	CASLRSGTGANVLTF
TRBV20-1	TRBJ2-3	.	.	TGCAGTGCTAGTGTAGGGGTCACAGATACGCAGTATTTT	CSASVGVTDTQYF
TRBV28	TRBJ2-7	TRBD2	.	TGTGCCAGCAGTGCTGCTAGCGGGAGATCTTTCGACGAGCAGTACTTC	CASSAASGRSFDEQYF
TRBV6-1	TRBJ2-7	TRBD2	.	TGTGCCAGCGGACTAGCGGAGGGCTACGAGCAGTACTTC	CASGLAEGYEQYF
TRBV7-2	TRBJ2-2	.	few	TGTGCCAGCAGCTTAGCGTACAGGGAGACCGGGGAGCTGTTTTTT	CASSLAYRETGELFF